Detailed here is one T cell receptor (beta chain). This sample stems from a study of OX40 agonist ivuxolimab in advanced cancers. Study summary: Averaging roughly 60 years in age, with a range of roughly 20 to 80, the cohort was 65% to 85% male. Three patients got partial responses; one had hepatocellular carcinoma and two had cutaneous melanoma.

Only in-frame clones appear in the TCRdb table, and some are missing; sequencing was by immunoSEQ multiplex PCR. This table has about 70,000 clones, 88% appearing once. This TCR derives from an adult with an advanced solid tumor such as melanoma, head and neck, liver or kidney cancer. The sample in question was CD4+ or CD8+ T cells sorted from blood, obtained in a trial of the OX40 agonist ivuxolimab.

The CDR3 protein is CASSFIAVAAYNEQFF. DNA for the CDR3: TGTGCCAGCAGCTTCATAGCTGTAGCGGCCTACAATGAGCAGTTCTTC. V is TRBV5-4 and J is TRBJ2-1, with D possibly TRBD2 on 6 matching bases. Per the germline V gene, CDR1 is SGHNT and CDR2 is YYREEE (reference sequence). The CDR3 is 16 residues long. Between the trimmed V and J ends, which lost 2 bases and 2 bases, there was a span of 14 bases.